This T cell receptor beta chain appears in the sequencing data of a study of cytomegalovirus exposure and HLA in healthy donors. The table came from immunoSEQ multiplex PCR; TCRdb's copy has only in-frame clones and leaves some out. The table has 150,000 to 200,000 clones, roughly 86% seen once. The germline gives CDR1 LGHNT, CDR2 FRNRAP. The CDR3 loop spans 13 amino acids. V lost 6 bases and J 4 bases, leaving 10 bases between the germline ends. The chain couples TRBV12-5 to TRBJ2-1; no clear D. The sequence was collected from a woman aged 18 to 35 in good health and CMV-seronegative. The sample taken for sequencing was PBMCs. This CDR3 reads CASGLTVYNEQFF. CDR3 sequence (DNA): TGTGCTAGTGGCCTCACAGTATACAATGAGCAGTTCTTC. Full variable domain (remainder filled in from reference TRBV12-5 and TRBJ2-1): DARVTQTPRHKVTEMGQEVTMRCQPILGHNTVFWYRQTMMQGLELLAYFRNRAPLDDSGMPKDRFSAEMPDATLATLKIQPSEPRDSAVYFCASGLTVYNEQFFGPGTRLTVL.